The present T cell receptor beta chain was sequenced within a study of blood T cell repertoires in COVID-19. The repertoire was sequenced with immunoSEQ multiplex PCR; TCRdb's copy has only in-frame clones and lacks some. The table records 130,000 or so clones, about 83% of them present only once. The length of the CDR3 is 13 residues. Trimming removed 4 bases at V and 8 bases at J, with 12 bases between. The germline CDR1 and CDR2 sequences are KGHSH and LQKENI. The chain carries TRBV18 and TRBJ2-4; the D is unclear. Sequenced: peripheral blood. This TCR came from a man between 25 and 39 years old with COVID-19, enrolled during active disease. CDR3 in DNA: TGTGCCAGCTCACAAGCTCTAAGAGACATTCAGTACTTC. As protein: CASSQALRDIQYF.